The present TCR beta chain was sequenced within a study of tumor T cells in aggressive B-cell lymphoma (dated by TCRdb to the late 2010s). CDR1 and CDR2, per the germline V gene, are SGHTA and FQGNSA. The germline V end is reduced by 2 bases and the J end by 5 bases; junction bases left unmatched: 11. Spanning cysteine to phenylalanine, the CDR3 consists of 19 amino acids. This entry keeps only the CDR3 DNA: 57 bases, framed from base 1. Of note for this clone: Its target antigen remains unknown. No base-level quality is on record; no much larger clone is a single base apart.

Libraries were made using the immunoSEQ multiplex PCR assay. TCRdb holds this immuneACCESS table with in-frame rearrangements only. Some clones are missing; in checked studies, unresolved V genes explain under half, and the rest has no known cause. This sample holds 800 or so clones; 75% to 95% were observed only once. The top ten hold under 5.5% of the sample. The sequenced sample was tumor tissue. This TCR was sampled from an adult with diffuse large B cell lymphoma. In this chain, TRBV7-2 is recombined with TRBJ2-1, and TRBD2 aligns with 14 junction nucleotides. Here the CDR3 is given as CASSLNPPRTSGRNNEQFF. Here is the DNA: TGTGCCAGCAGCTTAAACCCCCCGAGGACTAGCGGGAGGAACAATGAGCAGTTCTTC.